One T cell receptor beta chain is described in this entry. Sequenced by immunoSEQ multiplex PCR; TCRdb stores in-frame clones only, minus some. The sample consists of 450,000 to 650,000 clones, about 84% of them appearing once. These data belong to a study of shared T cell receptors in the human thymus. These data were likewise used in another study, on human thymus T cells. This second study notes: Resections obtained during corrective heart surgery supplied the thymus tissue. Highly overlapping thymic repertoires among unrelated individuals were reported in related research.

The sequence came from a boy less than two years old with a congenital heart defect. Sequenced input: thymocytes.

DNA of the CDR3: TGTGCCAGCAGTCCCATAAACAGGGAGCGAAGGCGGCCCCAGCATTTT. It is translated as CASSPINRERRRPQHF. The chain is built from TRBV28 and TRBJ1-5, with D tentatively TRBD1 (6 bases). The length of the CDR3 is 16 residues. In germline, CDR1 is MDHEN, CDR2 SYDVKM. Trimming left V 5 bases short and J 9 bases short, with 23 bases between.